This T cell receptor beta chain was obtained from a study of shared clonotypes between healthy human individuals. General study points: Sharing across several donors was seen in approximately 5.2% of naive CD4 clonotypes. Clonotypes not shared had lower generation probabilities than those common to all four donors.

The table came from immunoSEQ multiplex PCR; TCRdb's copy has only in-frame clones and leaves some out. This table has roughly 2.2 million clones, under 95% appearing once. CDR1 and CDR2 from the germline V gene are SGHTA and FQGNSA. The CDR3 spans 17 residues. V gave up 2 bases and J gave up 6 bases, with 19 bases separating them. In regard to this clone: Antigen: not known.

The J gene is TRBJ2-2, the V gene TRBV7-2; D may be TRBD1 or TRBD2 (5 bases each). The sequenced material came from naive CD4+ T cells from PBMCs. Subset here: CD45RA+ positively selected. The source is a man aged 18 to 30 in good health. Some clones in this sample may be carry-over from other donors' samples. The CDR3 region has the DNA TGTGCCAGCAGCTTATTGGGGCTGGGGGATATATCCGGGGAGCTGTTTTTT. Its protein is CASSLLGLGDISGELFF.